The clone carrying this TCR beta chain was seen only a few times. These data originate in a study of early T cells in non-severe SARS-CoV-2 infection. Researchers tagged individual cDNA molecules with unique molecular identifiers. From the 5' RACE reads, TCRdb called clonotypes with MiXCR, one entry per CDR3 protein. The data contain about 64,000 distinct CDR3 sequences, roughly 12% of them seen just once; the ten biggest clones take up approximately 1.4%. With 0 bases removed from V and 0 bases from J, the gap between germline ends came to 21 bases. Per the germline V gene, CDR1 is MRHNA and CDR2 is SNTAGT. The CDR3 extends over 19 amino acids.

The chain employs TRBV6-4 and TRBJ2-7; the D gene is possibly TRBD1 (5 bases). This receptor was taken from an adult who was a healthcare worker with PCR-confirmed SARS-CoV-2 infection or an uninfected control (not recorded which). The source material was whole blood, sampled at baseline. CDR3 bases: TGTGCCAGCAGTGACTCGCTACCTTGGCTACAGGAAAGCTCCTACGAGCAGTACTTC. Protein sequence: CASSDSLPWLQESSYEQYF.